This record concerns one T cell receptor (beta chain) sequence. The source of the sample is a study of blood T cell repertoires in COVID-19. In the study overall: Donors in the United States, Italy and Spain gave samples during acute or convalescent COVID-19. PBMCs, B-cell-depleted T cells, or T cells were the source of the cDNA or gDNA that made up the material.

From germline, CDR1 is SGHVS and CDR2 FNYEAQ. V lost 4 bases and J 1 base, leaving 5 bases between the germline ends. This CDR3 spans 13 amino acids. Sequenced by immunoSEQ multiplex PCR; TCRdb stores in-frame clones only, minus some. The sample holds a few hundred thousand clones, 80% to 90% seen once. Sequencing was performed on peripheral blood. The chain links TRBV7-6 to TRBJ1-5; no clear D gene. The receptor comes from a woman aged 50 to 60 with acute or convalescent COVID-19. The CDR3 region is CASSSSSNQPQHF. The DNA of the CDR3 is TGTGCCAGCAGCTCATCCAGCAATCAGCCCCAGCATTTT.